These 27 T cell receptor beta chains came from one sample sequenced in a study of T cells expressing NK-cell markers. From the 5' RACE reads, TCRdb lists one entry per CDR3 protein and no DNA. Recorded for this sample: some 460,000 distinct CDR3 sequences. Specimen: blood T cells: a sorted CD56 or NKG2C T cell subset, CD4+ or CD8+ T cells, or bulk PBMC T cells (not recorded which). Receptor source: a woman aged 45-59 years in good health.

The CDR3 sequence: CASSEQGWTDTQYF. The chain links TRBV6-4 to TRBJ2-3; the TRBD1 assignment by TCRdb is unverifiable without DNA. This CDR3 comprises 14 residues. Germline V CDR1 and CDR2: MRHNA, SNTAGT.

V and J are TRBV5-1 and TRBJ1-1; TCRdb calls TRBD1, which cannot be checked without DNA. Per the germline V gene, CDR1 is SGHRS and CDR2 is YFSETQ. The CDR3 runs 17 residues. CDR3 region: CASSSIRARDRRNEAFF.

The chain carries TRBV9 and TRBJ1-3; absent DNA, TCRdb's TRBD1 call cannot be checked. This CDR3 region has 17 residues. Germline values: CDR1 SGDLS, CDR2 YYNGEE. CDR3: CASSVDGTGALLNTIYF.

The J gene is TRBJ2-2, the V gene TRBV25-1; the TCRdb D gene call, TRBD2, has no DNA to confirm it. There are 17 residues in the CDR3. CDR1 is MGHDK, CDR2 SYGVNS, per germline. Here the CDR3 reads CASSEYNQGLNTGELFF.

The chain employs TRBV4-2 and TRBJ2-3; the TRBD2 assignment by TCRdb is unverifiable without DNA. Germline CDR1 is LGHNA and CDR2 is YNFKEQ. The CDR3 runs to 19 residues. CDR3 sequence reads: CASSQALGWSSGHYDTQYF.

The CDR3 loop reads CASSDGGGYTF. The chain couples TRBV7-3 to TRBJ1-2. This CDR3 comprises 11 residues. The germline V gene has CDR1 SGHTA and CDR2 FQGTGA.

This chain links TRBV4-2 with TRBJ2-2. This CDR3 comprises 14 residues. The germline V gene has CDR1 LGHNA and CDR2 YNFKEQ. The CDR3 spells CASSQEGWPGELFF.

The V call is TRBV20-1, the J call TRBJ2-1; TCRdb returns TRBD2, unconfirmable since there is no DNA. The CDR3 loop spans 14 amino acids. CDR1 is DFQATT and CDR2 is SNEGSKA in the germline V gene (reference sequence). The CDR3 loop reads CSAHPTRPDDEQFF.

The V gene is TRBV6-1, the J gene TRBJ2-7. The CDR3 is 15 residues long. Germline V gene data show CDR1 as MNHNS and CDR2 as SASEGT. Here the CDR3 reads CASSPIERKSYEQYF.

The chain carries TRBV6-5 and TRBJ2-1; TCRdb's D gene call, TRBD1, goes unchecked for lack of DNA. Germline V lookup: CDR1 MNHEY, CDR2 SVGAGI. The CDR3 runs to 12 residues. The CDR3 reads CASPGRHYEQFF.

The V and J genes are TRBV5-6 and TRBJ1-6; TCRdb's D gene call, TRBD1, goes unchecked for lack of DNA. CDR1 and CDR2 from the germline V gene are SGHDT and YYEEEE. This CDR3 region has 14 residues. The CDR3 reads CASSKDRDDSPLHF.

The chain uses TRBV11-1 and TRBJ2-1; TCRdb's assignment of TRBD2 cannot be checked, as there is no DNA. The germline gives CDR1 SGHAT, CDR2 FQDESV (reference sequence). The CDR3 extends over 16 amino acids. The CDR3 is CASAASGGRVYNEQFF.

The V gene is TRBV7-8, the J gene TRBJ2-1; TCRdb lists TRBD2, though no DNA is available to test this call. Germline V gene sequence: CDR1 SGHVS, CDR2 FQNEAQ. The CDR3 has 15 residues. CDR3: CASAATSGAWNEQFF. The entire variable domain, with the rest obtained from reference TRBV7-8 and TRBJ2-1, is as follows: GAGVSQSPRYKVAKRGQDVALRCDPISGHVSLFWYQQALGQGPEFLTYFQNEAQLDKSGLPSDRFFAERPEGSVSTLKIQRTQQEDSAVYLCASAATSGAWNEQFFGPGTRLTVL.

The rearrangement links TRBV12-3 or TRBV12-4 to TRBJ2-1; the D call of TRBD1 rests on TCRdb alone, since no DNA is present to check it. The CDR3 has 12 residues. This CDR3 reads CASSSRGDEQFF.

The chain is built from TRBV3-1 and TRBJ2-7; TCRdb reports TRBD2, a call that lacks DNA to check it against. This CDR3 is 14 amino acids long. The germline V gene has CDR1 LGHDT and CDR2 YNNKEL (reference sequence). CDR3 protein: CASSLGLVRYEQYF.

CDR3 in amino acids: CASKGAGQDRYNEQFF. The V and J genes are TRBV4-1 and TRBJ2-1; TCRdb returns TRBD1, unconfirmable since there is no DNA. Per the germline V gene, CDR1 is MGHRA and CDR2 is YSYEKL. This CDR3 has 16 amino acids.

The V gene is TRBV7-8, the J gene TRBJ2-4; TCRdb selects TRBD1, and the lack of DNA leaves this call unchecked. The germline V gene has CDR1 SGHVS and CDR2 FQNEAQ. The CDR3 has 14 residues. The CDR3: CASSPLTGVNIQYF. The variable domain in full, completed from reference TRBV7-8 and TRBJ2-4, reads GAGVSQSPRYKVAKRGQDVALRCDPISGHVSLFWYQQALGQGPEFLTYFQNEAQLDKSGLPSDRFFAERPEGSVSTLKIQRTQQEDSAVYLCASSPLTGVNIQYFGAGTRLSVL.

The genes are TRBV3-1 and TRBJ2-2; absent DNA, TCRdb's TRBD2 call cannot be checked. Germline V lookup: CDR1 LGHDT, CDR2 YNNKEL (reference sequence). The CDR3 contains 14 residues. The CDR3: CASSQDQASGELFF. The entire variable domain, with the rest obtained from reference TRBV3-1 and TRBJ2-2, is as follows: DTAVSQTPKYLVTQMGNDKSIKCEQNLGHDTMYWYKQDSKKFLKIMFSYNNKELIINETVPNRFSPKSPDKAHLNLHINSLELGDSAVYFCASSQDQASGELFFGEGSRLTVL.

The rearrangement links TRBV12-3 or TRBV12-4 to TRBJ2-7; the D call of TRBD1 rests on TCRdb alone, since no DNA is present to check it. The CDR3 contains 14 residues. The chain's CDR3 is CASSFGTVQYEQYF.

The chain combines TRBV28 with TRBJ1-2; the TRBD1 assignment by TCRdb is unverifiable without DNA. Germline CDR1 MDHEN, CDR2 SYDVKM. This CDR3 spans 12 amino acids. This chain's CDR3 is CASSRDRAGYTF.

V is TRBV11-2 and J is TRBJ1-1. Germline V gives CDR1 SGHAT, CDR2 FQNNGV. The CDR3 is 13 residues long. CDR3 in amino acids: CASSFGQRIEAFF.

The chain combines TRBV7-9 with TRBJ1-5; TCRdb's D gene call, TRBD1, goes unchecked for lack of DNA. The CDR3 spans 14 residues. CDR1 and CDR2 (germline): SEHNR, FQNEAQ (reference sequence). The CDR3 is CASSPVSSNQPQHF.

The chain combines TRBV3-1 with TRBJ2-3; TCRdb reports TRBD2, a call that lacks DNA to check it against. The CDR3 consists of 15 residues. Germline values: CDR1 LGHDT, CDR2 YNNKEL (reference sequence). The CDR3 protein is CASSQGGFDSYTQYF.

V gene TRBV6-5 combines with J gene TRBJ1-5. The CDR3 totals 13 residues. Germline V lookup: CDR1 MNHEY, CDR2 SVGAGI. Here the CDR3 reads CASSSSSNQPQHF.

The chain uses TRBV5-1 and TRBJ2-1. CDR3 length: 13 amino acids. Germline CDR1 is SGHRS and CDR2 is YFSETQ. The CDR3: CASSLGLGNEQFF.

The CDR3 here is CASSISVGRTDTQYF. V usage is TRBV19 and J usage is TRBJ2-3. Germline lookup yields CDR1 LNHDA and CDR2 SQIVND (reference sequence). The CDR3 spans 15 residues.

The chain employs TRBV4-1 and TRBJ2-5; absent DNA, TCRdb's TRBD2 call cannot be checked. The CDR3 has 18 amino acids. Germline CDR1 reads MGHRA; CDR2 reads YSYEKL. The CDR3 protein is CASSGPRAGERREETQYF.